This T cell receptor beta chain was sequenced for a study of Ad26.COV2.S vaccination and SARS-CoV-2 variants. Background on the study: In the study, Ad26.COV2.S was injected intramuscularly once, or twice 56 days apart.

Profiled with immunoSEQ multiplex PCR; TCRdb holds only in-frame clones, not every one. The sample gives around 340,000 clones, 88% of which show up once; roughly 6% is in the top ten. CDR3 length: 15 amino acids. V was shortened by 4 bases and J by 0 bases, with 13 bases between the two germline ends. Germline CDR1 GTSNPN, CDR2 SVGIG (reference sequence). Specified treatment: around 19 received Ad26.COV2.S at low or high dose, single or two shots; about 5 received placebo; per-sample allocation not given. Sample collection was performed on day 63 after the first vaccine or placebo injection. The starting material was peripheral blood, obtained in a trial of Ad26.COV2.S vaccine versus placebo. The receptor was isolated from a person between 18 and 65 years old who received the Ad26.COV2.S COVID-19 vaccine or a placebo. The chain couples TRBV30 to TRBJ2-1, with D perhaps TRBD1 or TRBD2 (5 bases each). This CDR3 reads CAWIHSGTSYNEQFF. The CDR3 DNA follows: TGTGCCTGGATTCACTCCGGGACCTCCTACAATGAGCAGTTCTTC.